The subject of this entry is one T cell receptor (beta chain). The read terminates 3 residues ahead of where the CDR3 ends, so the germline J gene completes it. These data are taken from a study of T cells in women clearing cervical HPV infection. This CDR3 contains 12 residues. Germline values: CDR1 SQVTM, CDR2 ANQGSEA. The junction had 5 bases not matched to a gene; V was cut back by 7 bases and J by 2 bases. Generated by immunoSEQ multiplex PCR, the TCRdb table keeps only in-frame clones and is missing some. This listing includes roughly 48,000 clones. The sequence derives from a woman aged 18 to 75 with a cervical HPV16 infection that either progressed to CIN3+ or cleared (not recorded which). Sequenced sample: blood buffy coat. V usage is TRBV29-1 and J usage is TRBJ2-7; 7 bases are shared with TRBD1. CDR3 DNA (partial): TGCAGCGCTCAGGACAGGCCCTACGAG. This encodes CSAQDRPYE. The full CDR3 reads CSAQDRPYEQYF.